Listed below are T cell receptor beta chains from one sample, sequenced in a study of spatial heterogeneity in lung cancer. TCRdb re-called the 5' RACE reads through MiXCR, storing one row per CDR3 protein. Seen here are around 40,000 distinct CDR3 sequences, 6% to 9.5% observed once, and the top ten hold approximately 8.8%. The input for sequencing was PBMCs, taken at follow-up. The source of these receptors is a male donor with early-stage non-small cell lung cancer. Both conserved end residues are part of each CDR3. A D gene is named only where the DNA matches it firmly. The size of a clone is reported for some rows only, either as once, few or many, or as a class for expanded clones.

TGTGCCAGCTCACCGGGACAGGGATTAGCAGATACGCAGTATTTT	CASSPGQGLADTQYF	many	TRBD1	TRBJ2-3	TRBV18
TGTGCCAGCAGCTTAAGGTCGGACGAGTCGGGGGATGAGCAGTTCTTC	CASSLRSDESGDEQFF	many	.	TRBJ2-1	TRBV7-9
TGTGCCAGCAGCTCCGGGACAGGGTCTGGGGCCAACGTCCTGACTTTC	CASSSGTGSGANVLTF	many	TRBD1	TRBJ2-6	TRBV11-3
TGCGCCAGCAGTGACCTCTCGAGGACAGGGGACACAGATACGCAGTATTTT	CASSDLSRTGDTDTQYF	many	TRBD1	TRBJ2-3	TRBV10-2
TGCAGCGTTGAAGACGTAGGGGTTTCTTTCAATGAGCAGTTCTTC	CSVEDVGVSFNEQFF	.	.	TRBJ2-1	TRBV29-1
TGTGCCAGCAGCACCAGGGACAGTAACAATGAGCAGTTCTTC	CASSTRDSNNEQFF	many	TRBD1	TRBJ2-1	TRBV7-9
TGTGCCAGCAGCCGTGCCGGGGCGGGGGAGCATACGCAGTATTTT	CASSRAGAGEHTQYF	many	TRBD2	TRBJ2-3	TRBV7-9
TGTGCCAGCAATCCGACAGATACGAACACTGAAGCTTTCTTT	CASNPTDTNTEAFF	many	.	TRBJ1-1	TRBV25-1
TGTGCCAGCAGCTTAGCAAGGGCCTACGAGCAGTACTTC	CASSLARAYEQYF	many	.	TRBJ2-7	TRBV7-6
TGCGCCAGCAGCGAGGCAGGACCGATTTTCGGGAGCTACAATGAGCAGTTCTTC	CASSEAGPIFGSYNEQFF	.	.	TRBJ2-1	TRBV4-1
TGTGCCAGCAGCCAAAGGCAGGGGGCCTACGAGCAGTACTTC	CASSQRQGAYEQYF	many	TRBD1	TRBJ2-7	TRBV14
TGTGCCAGCAGCTCGGGACTACCGCTGGAGACCCAGTACTTC	CASSSGLPLETQYF	many	TRBD2	TRBJ2-5	TRBV7-6
TGTGCCAGCAGTTCGTCAGGGGTAGCCTATGGCTACACCTTC	CASSSSGVAYGYTF	many	.	TRBJ1-2	TRBV6-2/TRBV6-3